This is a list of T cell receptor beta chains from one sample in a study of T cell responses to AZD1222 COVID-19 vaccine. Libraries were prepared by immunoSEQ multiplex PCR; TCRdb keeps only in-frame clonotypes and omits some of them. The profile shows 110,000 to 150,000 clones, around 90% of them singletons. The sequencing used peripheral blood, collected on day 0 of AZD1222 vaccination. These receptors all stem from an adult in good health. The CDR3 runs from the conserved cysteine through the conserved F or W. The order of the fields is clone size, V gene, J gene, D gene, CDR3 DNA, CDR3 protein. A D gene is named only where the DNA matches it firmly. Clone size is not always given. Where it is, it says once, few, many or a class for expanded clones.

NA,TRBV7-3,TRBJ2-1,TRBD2,TGTGCCAGCAGCTTAAACGGGGGGTACAATGAGCAGTTCTTC,CASSLNGGYNEQFF
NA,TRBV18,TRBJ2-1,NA,TGTGCCAGCTCACCACCGTCCACTAGCCGCAGTCCGTTCTTC,CASSPPSTSRSPFF
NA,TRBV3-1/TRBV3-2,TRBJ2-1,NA,TGTGCCAGCAGCTGGACGGGCGTCAATGAGCAGTTCTTC,CASSWTGVNEQFF
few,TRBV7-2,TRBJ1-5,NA,TGTGCCAGCAGCTTCAACAATCAGCCCCAGCATTTT,CASSFNNQPQHF
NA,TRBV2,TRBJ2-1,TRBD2,TGTGCCAGCCAGGGGGGACTAGCTGAGGGGCAGTTCTTC,CASQGGLAEGQFF
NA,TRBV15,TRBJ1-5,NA,TGTGCCACCGCCCCGGGGGGAACTCAGCCCCAGCATTTT,CATAPGGTQPQHF
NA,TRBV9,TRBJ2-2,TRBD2,TGTGCCAGCAGCGTAGCAGTTAGCGGGAGGGCCTGGACCGGGGAGCTGTTTTTT,CASSVAVSGRAWTGELFF
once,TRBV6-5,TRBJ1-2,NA,TGTGCCAGCAGCCGAACAGGGAGGGGAGGCTACACCTTC,CASSRTGRGGYTF
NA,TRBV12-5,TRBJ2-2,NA,TGTGCTAGTGGTCGGGACCCCTTAAACACCGGGGAGCTGTTTTTT,CASGRDPLNTGELFF
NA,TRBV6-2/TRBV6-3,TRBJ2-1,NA,TGTGCCAGCAGTTCCCTAACTGGATACAATGAGCAGTTCTTC,CASSSLTGYNEQFF
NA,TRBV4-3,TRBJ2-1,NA,TGCGCCAGCAGCCAAGGGACCCGCTCCTACAATGAGCAGTTCTTC,CASSQGTRSYNEQFF
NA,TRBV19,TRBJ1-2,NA,TGTGCCAGTACCGCCGGCAGGGGAGATGCTAATGGCTACACCTTC,CASTAGRGDANGYTF
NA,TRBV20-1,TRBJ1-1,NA,TGCAGTGCTAGTGTTGCGAACGAAGGCACTGAAGCTTTCTTT,CSASVANEGTEAFF
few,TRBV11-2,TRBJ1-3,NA,TGTGCCAGCAGCTTAAGGGCAGACTCTGGAAACACCATATATTTT,CASSLRADSGNTIYF
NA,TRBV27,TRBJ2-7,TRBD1,TGTGCCAGCAGTTACAGGGGTTCCTACGAGCAGTACTTC,CASSYRGSYEQYF
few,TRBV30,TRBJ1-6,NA,TGTGCCTGGAGTGTACTTGAATTCGCACCCCTCCACTTT,CAWSVLEFAPLHF
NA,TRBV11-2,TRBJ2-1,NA,TGTGCCAGCAGCTTAGGATCCCGGAAAAATGACAATGAGCAGTTCTTC,CASSLGSRKNDNEQFF
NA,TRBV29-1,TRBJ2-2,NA,TGCAGCGTTGCAGGGCCTGGCGGGGAGCTGTTTTTT,CSVAGPGGELFF
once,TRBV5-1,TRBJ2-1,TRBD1,TGCGCCAGCAGCTTGGACGGGACAGGGTACAATGAGCAGTTCTTC,CASSLDGTGYNEQFF
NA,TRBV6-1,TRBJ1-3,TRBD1,TGTGCCAGCAGTGAAATGACAGGGAACACCATATATTTT,CASSEMTGNTIYF
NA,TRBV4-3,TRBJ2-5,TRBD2,TGCGCCAGCAGCCAAGATAGGCTAGCGGTAGAGACCCAGTACTTC,CASSQDRLAVETQYF
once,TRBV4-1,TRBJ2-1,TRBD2,TGCGCCAGCAGCCAAGGGGTAGCGGGAGGCCCCGGTGAGCAGTTCTTC,CASSQGVAGGPGEQFF
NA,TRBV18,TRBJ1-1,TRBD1,TGTGCCAGCTCACCACCGGGACAGGTTGCCGAAGCTTTCTTT,CASSPPGQVAEAFF
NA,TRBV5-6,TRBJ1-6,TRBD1,TGTGCCAGCACCCACAGGGGGCGGAATTCACCCCTCCACTTT,CASTHRGRNSPLHF
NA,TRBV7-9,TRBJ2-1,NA,TGTGCCAGCAGCTTATTATCGGGTCCCTACAATGAGCAGTTCTTC,CASSLLSGPYNEQFF
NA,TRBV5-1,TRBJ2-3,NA,TGCGCCAGCAGCTTAGGGGGGAGTCCTGCAGATACGCAGTATTTT,CASSLGGSPADTQYF
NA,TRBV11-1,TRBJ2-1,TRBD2,TGTGCCAGCAGCTCAGCCGGGACTAGCGTCCCCCTCGAATTCTTC,CASSSAGTSVPLEFF
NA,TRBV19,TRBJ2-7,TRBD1,TGTGCCAGTAGTATAAGGACAGGGTTGTCCTACGAGCAGTACTTC,CASSIRTGLSYEQYF
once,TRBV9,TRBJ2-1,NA,TGTGCCAGCAGCGGACTCCGGGACTTTAACAATGAGCAGTTCTTC,CASSGLRDFNNEQFF
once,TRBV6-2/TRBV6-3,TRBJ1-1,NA,TGTGCCAGCACCCCACCGAGGGAGAACACTGAAGCTTTCTTT,CASTPPRENTEAFF
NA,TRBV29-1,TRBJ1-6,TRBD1,TGCAGCGTTGGGTGGGACAGCGGGAATAATTCACCCCTCCACTTT,CSVGWDSGNNSPLHF
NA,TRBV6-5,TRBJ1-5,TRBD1,TGTGCCAGCAGTTCCGGACAGGTCAATCAGCCCCAGCATTTT,CASSSGQVNQPQHF
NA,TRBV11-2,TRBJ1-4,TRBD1,TGTGCCAGCAGCTTGGTGCCTCCGGCCGGGACAGGGAGAGAAAAACTGTTTTTT,CASSLVPPAGTGREKLFF
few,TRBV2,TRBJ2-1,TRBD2,TGTGCCAGCAGTGCGACTAGCGGGGTTATCAGTGAGCAGTTCTTC,CASSATSGVISEQFF
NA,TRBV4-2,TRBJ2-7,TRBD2,TGTGCCAGCAGCCAAGCGACTAGCGGGACGCCCCGGCCCTACGAGCAGTACTTC,CASSQATSGTPRPYEQYF
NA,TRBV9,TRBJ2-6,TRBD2,TGTGCCAGCAGCGCCCCGGGACTAGCGGGAAGTGGGGCCAACGTCCTGACTTTC,CASSAPGLAGSGANVLTF
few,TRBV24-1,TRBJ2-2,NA,TGTGCCACCAGTGACCCGACAGGCCTGAACACCGGGGAGCTGTTTTTT,CATSDPTGLNTGELFF
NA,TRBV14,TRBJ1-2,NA,TGTGCCAGCAGCCAAGAACAGGCTCTGGGCTATGGCTACACCTTC,CASSQEQALGYGYTF
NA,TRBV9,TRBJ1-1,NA,TGTGCCAGCAGCGTTCGACAGAACACTGAAGCTTTCTTT,CASSVRQNTEAFF
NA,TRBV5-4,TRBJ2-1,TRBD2,TGTGCCAGCAGCCTTGGAGCCGGGAGGGCCTACAATGAGCAGTTCTTC,CASSLGAGRAYNEQFF
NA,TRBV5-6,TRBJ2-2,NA,TGTGCCAGCAGTTTTGGGGGCGGGGAGCTGTTTTTT,CASSFGGGELFF
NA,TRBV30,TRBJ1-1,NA,TGTGCCTGGAAAGACGGGAACACTGAAGCTTTCTTT,CAWKDGNTEAFF
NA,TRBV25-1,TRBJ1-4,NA,TGTGCCAGCCCTGGCGTAGGTGGTGAAAAACTGTTTTTT,CASPGVGGEKLFF
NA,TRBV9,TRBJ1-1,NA,TGTGCCAGCAGCGTAGAGGGGGTGGGTTCTGGCGCTTTCTTT,CASSVEGVGSGAFF
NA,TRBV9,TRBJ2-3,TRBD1,TGTGCCAGCAGCCTTGGACAGGGGATAGATACGCAGTATTTT,CASSLGQGIDTQYF
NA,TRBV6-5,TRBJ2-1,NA,TGTGCCAGCAGTTATGGAGGGGTGGCAGAGCAGTTCTTC,CASSYGGVAEQFF
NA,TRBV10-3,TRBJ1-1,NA,TGTGCCAGTAGACAGGAAGAGAACACTGAAGCTTTCTTT,CASRQEENTEAFF
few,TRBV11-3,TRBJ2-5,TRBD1,TGTGCCAGCAGCCGCGGACAGGGAGAAGGGGAGACCCAGTACTTC,CASSRGQGEGETQYF
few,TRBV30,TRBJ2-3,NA,TGTGCCTGGGCACAAACAGATACGCAGTATTTT,CAWAQTDTQYF
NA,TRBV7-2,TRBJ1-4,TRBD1,TGTGCCAGCAGCTTAGGACAGGGGAGAGAAAAACTGTTTTTT,CASSLGQGREKLFF